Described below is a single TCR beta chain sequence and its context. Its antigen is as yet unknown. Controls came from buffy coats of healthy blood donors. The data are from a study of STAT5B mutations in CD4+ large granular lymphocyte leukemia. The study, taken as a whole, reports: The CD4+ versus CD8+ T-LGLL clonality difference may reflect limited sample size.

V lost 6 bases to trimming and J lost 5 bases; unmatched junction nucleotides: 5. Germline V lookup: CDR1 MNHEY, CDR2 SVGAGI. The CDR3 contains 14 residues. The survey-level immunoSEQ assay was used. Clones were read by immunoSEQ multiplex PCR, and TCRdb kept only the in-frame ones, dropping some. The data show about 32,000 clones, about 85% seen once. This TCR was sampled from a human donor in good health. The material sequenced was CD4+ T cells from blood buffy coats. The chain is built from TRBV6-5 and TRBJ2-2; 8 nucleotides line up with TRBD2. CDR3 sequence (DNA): TGTGCCAGCAGGACCGGGACTAGAACCGGGGAGCTGTTTTTT. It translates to CASRTGTRTGELFF.